The 8 T cell receptor beta chains below come from one sample, sequenced in a study of cytomegalovirus exposure and HLA in healthy donors. Vbeta (60) and Jbeta (13) primers were used in the PCR. Method: immunoSEQ multiplex PCR; TCRdb's copy keeps in-frame clones and lacks some. Of approximately 89,000 clones listed, 69% are singletons. The sequenced sample consisted of PBMCs. The source of these receptors is a female donor in good health and CMV-seronegative.

This chain connects TRBV7-8 to TRBJ1-2; the D is unclear. Germline values: CDR1 SGHVS, CDR2 FQNEAQ. The CDR3 covers 16 residues. The V gene lost 2 bases and the J gene lost 8 bases, with 21 bases spanning the gap. The CDR3 region has the DNA TGTGCCAGCAGCTTAAAAAGGAGTCGTGGAGTTGACGGCTACACCTTC. It yields the protein CASSLKRSRGVDGYTF. Full variable domain (outside the CDR3, taken from reference TRBV7-8 and TRBJ1-2): GAGVSQSPRYKVAKRGQDVALRCDPISGHVSLFWYQQALGQGPEFLTYFQNEAQLDKSGLPSDRFFAERPEGSVSTLKIQRTQQEDSAVYLCASSLKRSRGVDGYTFGSGTRLTVV.

The genes are TRBV5-1 and TRBJ2-1, with D unresolved. The CDR3 totals 15 residues. Germline CDR1 SGHRS, CDR2 YFSETQ. The ends were cut back, 2 bases at V and 3 bases at J, with 12 bases in the middle. The DNA for the CDR3 is TGCGCCAGCAGCTTTGACGACCTAGGCTACAATGAGCAGTTCTTC. Translating it yields CASSFDDLGYNEQFF.

CDR3 sequence (DNA): TGTGCCAGCAGTTACTCGAGGGGACTAGCGACCGGGGAGCTGTTTTTT. Encoded protein: CASSYSRGLATGELFF. The chain employs TRBV6-5 and TRBJ2-2; 10 bases agree with TRBD2. Per the germline V gene, CDR1 is MNHEY and CDR2 is SVGAGI. V was pared by 0 bases and J by 5 bases, with 3 bases of the junction left unmatched. CDR3 length equals 16 residues.

This clone has a single count. The genes are TRBV10-3 and TRBJ2-2, with D perhaps TRBD2 (6 bases). This CDR3 is 16 amino acids long. Trimming took 4 bases from V and 1 from J, leaving 13 bases between them. Germline V lookup: CDR1 ENHRY, CDR2 SYGVKD. The CDR3 protein is CAISAGVAVNTGELFF. CDR3 bases: TGTGCCATCAGTGCCGGGGTAGCGGTGAACACCGGGGAGCTGTTTTTT.

The chain recombines TRBV4-3 with TRBJ2-1; a possible D gene is TRBD2 (5 bases). This CDR3 is 15 amino acids long. CDR1 is LGHNA and CDR2 is YSLEER in the germline V gene. V gave up 1 base and J gave up 5 bases, with 12 bases separating them. CDR3 loop: CASSQGLANNNEQFF. The CDR3 coding sequence is TGCGCCAGCAGCCAAGGCCTAGCAAATAACAATGAGCAGTTCTTC.

J is TRBJ2-1 and V is TRBV25-1; 12 bases agree with TRBD2. From germline, CDR1 is MGHDK and CDR2 SYGVNS. Trimming cost V 3 bases and J 8 bases; bases outside gene matches: 11. The CDR3 sequence is 17 residues long. CDR3 sequence (DNA): TGTGCCAGCAGTGACCCCCCGCTAGCGGGAGGGCAGTATGAGCAGTTCTTC. It translates to CASSDPPLAGGQYEQFF.

The chain uses TRBV28 and TRBJ2-7, with 7 positions matching TRBD1. Germline V gene sequence: CDR1 MDHEN, CDR2 SYDVKM. This CDR3 has 14 residues. Trimming removed 7 bases from V and 2 bases from J; junction bases left unmatched: 8. CDR3 coding DNA: TGTGCCAGCATGCCCGGGACAGCTACCTACGAGCAGTACTTC. The encoded protein is CASMPGTATYEQYF.

CDR3 residues: CAISASSFQLTDTQYF. CDR3 nucleotide sequence: TGTGCCATCAGTGCTTCCTCATTCCAACTAACAGATACGCAGTATTTT. The genes are TRBV10-3 and TRBJ2-3; D is unresolved. Germline CDR1 and CDR2: ENHRY and SYGVKD. Trimming left V 4 bases short and J 3 bases short, with 17 bases between. The CDR3 contains 16 residues.